The subject of this entry is one TCR beta chain. TCRdb used MiXCR to reprocess the 5' RACE reads, holding one entry per CDR3 protein. This table holds a few hundred thousand distinct CDR3 sequences, about 13% found once. Germline V lookup: CDR1 SGHAT, CDR2 FQNNGV. Trimming removed 6 bases from V and 10 bases from J, with 15 bases in between. This CDR3 contains 13 residues. The data derive from a study of T-cell memory formation after mild COVID-19. This chain links TRBV11-2 with TRBJ1-4; no clear D. Specimen: PBMCs or a T cell subset sorted from them (not recorded which). This TCR derives from a man between 18 and 29 years old who had mild COVID-19 (a few samples of this study predate the infection). Cell type and time point are not known. The DNA for the CDR3 is TGTGCCAGCAGTAAGATAGGAGAGGGAAAACTGTTTTTT. This encodes CASSKIGEGKLFF.